These T cell receptor beta chains were read from a single sample in a study of T cells after yellow fever vaccination. MiXCR, run by TCRdb on the 5' RACE reads, gives a single entry per CDR3 protein. The sample carries 250,000 or so distinct CDR3 sequences, 6.5% to 8.5% recorded once. The source was CD4+ T cells sorted from PBMCs, collected 15 days after the yellow fever booster vaccination. These receptor sequences come from a man aged 25-40 years who received the YFV17D yellow fever vaccine. Each CDR3 is given with its conserved first and last residue. Fields, in order: J gene, D gene, V gene, clone size, CDR3 protein, CDR3 DNA. A D gene is named only where the DNA matches it firmly. Clone size is not always given. Where it is, it says once, few, many or a class for expanded clones.

J gene: TRBJ2-1; D gene: .; V gene: TRBV5-6; clone size: .; CDR3 protein: CASSPGRGRYEQFF; CDR3 DNA: TGTGCCAGCAGCCCCGGGCGGGGTCGGTATGAGCAGTTCTTC
J gene: TRBJ2-7; D gene: TRBD2; V gene: TRBV5-1; clone size: few; CDR3 protein: CASSLGGLGYEQYF; CDR3 DNA: TGCGCCAGCAGCTTGGGGGGACTAGGCTACGAGCAGTACTTC
J gene: TRBJ2-1; D gene: .; V gene: TRBV29-1; clone size: .; CDR3 protein: CSAARDTNEQFF; CDR3 DNA: TGCAGCGCTGCCCGGGACACAAATGAGCAGTTCTTC
J gene: TRBJ2-1; D gene: .; V gene: TRBV6-1; clone size: many; CDR3 protein: CASSPLGESPGNEQFF; CDR3 DNA: TGTGCCAGCAGCCCCCTAGGCGAGTCGCCAGGTAATGAGCAGTTCTTC
J gene: TRBJ2-2; D gene: .; V gene: TRBV2; clone size: .; CDR3 protein: CASGGPTNTGELFF; CDR3 DNA: TGTGCCAGCGGGGGACCCACGAACACCGGGGAGCTGTTTTTT
J gene: TRBJ2-1; D gene: .; V gene: TRBV27; clone size: many; CDR3 protein: CASSSSLF; CDR3 DNA: TGTGCCAGCAGTTCCTCCCTCTTC
J gene: TRBJ2-7; D gene: .; V gene: TRBV20-1; clone size: .; CDR3 protein: CSARGAAYEQYF; CDR3 DNA: TGCAGTGCTAGGGGCGCCGCCTACGAGCAGTACTTC
J gene: TRBJ2-1; D gene: .; V gene: TRBV3-1; clone size: many; CDR3 protein: CASRAFSHQGSGEQFF; CDR3 DNA: TGTGCCAGCAGGGCATTTAGTCATCAAGGGAGCGGTGAGCAGTTCTTC
J gene: TRBJ2-1; D gene: .; V gene: TRBV28; clone size: .; CDR3 protein: CASTQNRETSYNEQFF; CDR3 DNA: TGTGCCAGCACTCAGAACCGGGAGACGTCCTACAATGAGCAGTTCTTC
J gene: TRBJ2-3; D gene: .; V gene: TRBV7-6; clone size: .; CDR3 protein: CASSLSLVSTDTQYF; CDR3 DNA: TGTGCCAGCAGCTTAAGTTTAGTATCCACAGATACGCAGTATTTT
J gene: TRBJ1-5; D gene: .; V gene: TRBV12-3/TRBV12-4; clone size: few; CDR3 protein: CASSFYTNQPQHF; CDR3 DNA: TGTGCCAGCAGTTTTTACACAAATCAGCCCCAGCATTTT
J gene: TRBJ2-1; D gene: .; V gene: TRBV20-1; clone size: .; CDR3 protein: CSARDNAEEQFF; CDR3 DNA: TGCAGTGCTAGAGATAATGCGGAGGAGCAGTTCTTC
J gene: TRBJ2-1; D gene: TRBD2; V gene: TRBV7-9; clone size: many; CDR3 protein: CASSLGRLGGRSDEQFF; CDR3 DNA: TGTGCCAGCAGCTTAGGGCGCCTCGGCGGGAGATCTGATGAGCAGTTCTTC